This T cell receptor beta chain derives from a study of molecular identifiers for immune sequencing clone quantification. Study overall: RNA, taken in replicates from approximately 20,000 or 100,000 naive CD8 cells, was split five ways, with four sequenced. Study results and caveats: Underestimation of highly expanded clone sizes could arise where identical TCR molecules share a barcode. Clones that had above 20 RNA copies took up over 99% of effector molecules but under 1% in naive cells.

Germline CDR1 reads MNHEY; CDR2 reads SMNVEV (reference sequence). This CDR3 is built from 12 residues. V gave up 8 bases and J gave up 8 bases, with 12 bases separating them. This clonotype was seen repeatedly, ten times or more. Its target is not known. CD8+CD4-CCR7+CD45RA+ cells were sorted as naive CD8 T cells. TCRdb independently ran MiXCR on the PCR reads; one entry per CDR3 protein. The sample includes tens of thousands of distinct CDR3 sequences, around a sixth of them seen just once. The TCR sequence derives from a human donor in good health. Some libraries in this study had Jurkat cell RNA spiked in. The chain combines TRBV27 with TRBJ2-2; D ambiguous. Sequenced: naive CD8+ T cells from blood, with Jurkat cell RNA spiked in. Subset reported: FACS-sorted CD8+CD4-CCR7+CD45RA+ naive T cells. The CDR3 loop is CASGLASGELFF. In nucleotides, the CDR3 is TGTGCCAGCGGGTTAGCCTCAGGGGAGCTGTTTTTT.